A selection of T cell receptor beta chains follows, all from one sample in a study of patients and donors after allogeneic stem cell transplantation. TCRdb re-called the RT-PCR reads through MiXCR, storing one row per CDR3 protein. Here the sample spans about 960,000 distinct CDR3 sequences, roughly 18% being singletons. The sequencing input was blood, either unsorted or a sorted T cell fraction (not recorded which). The source is a human donor who was either an allogeneic HSCT recipient or a stem cell or donor lymphocyte infusion donor (not recorded which). It is not recorded whose cells these are; they may come from a transplant donor. The CDR3 runs from the conserved cysteine through the conserved F or W. D genes are given only for firm matches. Clone size is not always given. Where it is, it says once, few, many or a class for expanded clones.

TRBV20-1	TRBD1	TRBJ2-7	-	TGCAGTGCTAGACCCTCGGACAGGGGGGGATACGAGCAGTACTTC	CSARPSDRGGYEQYF
TRBV19	TRBD1	TRBJ2-7	few	TGTGCCAGTAGTATACGAGGGACAGGAGCCTATTCCTACGAGCAGTACTTC	CASSIRGTGAYSYEQYF
TRBV9	TRBD2	TRBJ2-1	few	TGTGCCAGCAGCGTAGCACTAGCGGGATCTCCGGGCAATGAGCAGTTCTTC	CASSVALAGSPGNEQFF
TRBV25-1	TRBD1	TRBJ2-3	-	TGTGCCAGCAGTGCCTTGGGACAGTCTCAAGATACGCAGTATTTT	CASSALGQSQDTQYF
TRBV2	-	TRBJ2-7	few	TGTGCCAGCAGTGGGGACACCGCCTCCTACGAGCAGTACTTC	CASSGDTASYEQYF
TRBV10-3	TRBD1	TRBJ2-1	few	TGTGCCATCACCCGGGACAGGGCTGTTGCTGAGCAGTTCTTC	CAITRDRAVAEQFF
TRBV4-1	-	TRBJ2-1	-	TGCGCCAGCAGCCATGGGGATAGGGGTTATTCCTACAATGAGCAGTTCTTC	CASSHGDRGYSYNEQFF
TRBV6-5	-	TRBJ2-1	-	TGTGCCAGCGGACGAAACAATGAGCAGTTCTTC	CASGRNNEQFF
TRBV7-9	-	TRBJ1-5	few	TGTGCCAGCACCCTGGGATGGGGAAGGTTCAATCAGCCCCAGCATTTT	CASTLGWGRFNQPQHF
TRBV12-3/TRBV12-4	-	TRBJ1-2	-	TGTGCCAGCAGTACCCGACGGGACTATGGCTACACCTTC	CASSTRRDYGYTF
TRBV9	-	TRBJ2-2	-	TGTGCCAGCAGCGTGGCCGCCGGGTCCAGAAAGACCGGGGAGCTGTTTTTT	CASSVAAGSRKTGELFF
TRBV7-9	-	TRBJ2-1	-	TGTGCCAGCAGCGTGTCGGGGGGCGGGAGTTTGAATGAGCAGTTCTTC	CASSVSGGGSLNEQFF
TRBV10-3	-	TRBJ2-3	-	TGTGCCATCAGTGGCCTTGGGGGCGATACGCAGTATTTT	CAISGLGGDTQYF
TRBV30	-	TRBJ1-1	once	TGTGCCTGGAGTCCTGAGTGGGGGGGGATGGCTTTCTTT	CAWSPEWGGMAFF
TRBV5-1	-	TRBJ2-7	-	TGCGCCAGCAGCAGGACGGTGCTCTCCTACGAGCAGTACTTC	CASSRTVLSYEQYF
TRBV29-1	-	TRBJ2-5	few	TGCAGCGTTGATAGCCCCCGAGAGACCCAGTACTTC	CSVDSPRETQYF
TRBV7-9	-	TRBJ2-1	-	TGTGCCAGCAGCTTAGTATCTGGTGAGCAGTTCTTC	CASSLVSGEQFF
TRBV20-1	-	TRBJ2-7	few	TGCAGTGCTAGAGTTAGCAGCCGCTCCTACGAGCAGTACTTC	CSARVSSRSYEQYF
TRBV20-1	-	TRBJ2-1	-	TGCAGTGCTAGGATGCTAGTTGTCTCCTACAATGAGCAGTTCTTC	CSARMLVVSYNEQFF
TRBV5-1	-	TRBJ2-5	-	TGCGCCAGCAGCTTGGACGCCCTGGGGACCCAGTACTTC	CASSLDALGTQYF
TRBV11-2	-	TRBJ1-3	-	TGTGCCAGCAGCCCGCTTTTATGGTCCTCTGGAAACACCATATATTTT	CASSPLLWSSGNTIYF
TRBV24-1	-	TRBJ1-2	-	TGTGCCACCAGCGGAGGGGATTCTCTCATTTATGGCTACACCTTC	CATSGGDSLIYGYTF
TRBV6-2/TRBV6-3	-	TRBJ1-1	-	TGTGCCAGCAGTCCCCCCTCGACAAGTAACACTGAAGCTTTCTTT	CASSPPSTSNTEAFF
TRBV5-1	TRBD2	TRBJ2-1	many	TGCGCCAGCAGCAAGATTGGACTAGCGGGATTGAATGAGCAGTTCTTC	CASSKIGLAGLNEQFF
TRBV11-3	TRBD1	TRBJ2-3	few	TGTGCCAGCAGCTGGGCCCGGGACAGTCACACAGATACGCAGTATTTT	CASSWARDSHTDTQYF
TRBV18	-	TRBJ2-6	-	TGTGCCAGCTCACCGGGGGTCCTAAACGGGGCCAACGTCCTGACTTTC	CASSPGVLNGANVLTF
TRBV5-1	-	TRBJ2-7	-	TGCGCCAGCAGCTTTGAAGGGGCTATGTATGAGCAGTACTTC	CASSFEGAMYEQYF
TRBV5-1	-	TRBJ2-3	many	TGCGCCAGCAGCTTGGATGAGCGGCGCACAGATACGCAGTATTTT	CASSLDERRTDTQYF
TRBV2	-	TRBJ2-1	-	TGTGCCAGCAGTGAGGGATGGGATTATGAGCAGTTCTTC	CASSEGWDYEQFF
TRBV27	-	TRBJ1-1	-	TGTGCCAGCAGTTTCGGGGGGGCCTTTGAAGCTTTCTTT	CASSFGGAFEAFF
TRBV13	-	TRBJ1-6	-	TGTGCCAGCAGCCTTTTGGGGAACAATTCACCCCTCCACTTT	CASSLLGNNSPLHF
TRBV9	-	TRBJ2-1	many	TGTGCCAGCAGCGTAGGGGACGGGGAGCAGTTCTTC	CASSVGDGEQFF
TRBV5-1	TRBD1	TRBJ1-4	once	TGCGCCAGCAGCTTGGGGGACAGGGGGTTCTATGCAACTAATGAAAAACTGTTTTTT	CASSLGDRGFYATNEKLFF
TRBV12-3/TRBV12-4	TRBD1	TRBJ1-6	-	TGTGCCAGCAGTTTTGGGCAGGGGGAATCACCCCTCCACTTT	CASSFGQGESPLHF
TRBV21-1	-	TRBJ2-7	once	TGTGCCAGCAGCCTAGCTCATGAGGGGGGCAGGGTCTCCTACGAGCAGTACTTC	CASSLAHEGGRVSYEQYF